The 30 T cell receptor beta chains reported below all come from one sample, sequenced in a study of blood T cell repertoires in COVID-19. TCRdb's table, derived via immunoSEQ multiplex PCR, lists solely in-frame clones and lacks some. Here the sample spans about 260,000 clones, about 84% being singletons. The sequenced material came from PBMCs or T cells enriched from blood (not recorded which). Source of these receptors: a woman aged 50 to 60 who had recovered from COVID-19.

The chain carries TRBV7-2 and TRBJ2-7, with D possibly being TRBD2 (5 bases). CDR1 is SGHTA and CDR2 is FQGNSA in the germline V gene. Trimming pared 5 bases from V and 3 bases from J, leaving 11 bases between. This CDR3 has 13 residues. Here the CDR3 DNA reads TGTGCCAGCAGCACATCCAGCGGCTACGAGCAGTACTTC. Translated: CASSTSSGYEQYF.

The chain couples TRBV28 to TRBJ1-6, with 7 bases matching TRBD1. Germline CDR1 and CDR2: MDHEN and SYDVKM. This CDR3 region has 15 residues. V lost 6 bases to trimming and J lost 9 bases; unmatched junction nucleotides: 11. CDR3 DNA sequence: TGTGCCAGCAGCCCTTCTAGACAGGGCGTTTCACCCCTCCACTTT. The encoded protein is CASSPSRQGVSPLHF.

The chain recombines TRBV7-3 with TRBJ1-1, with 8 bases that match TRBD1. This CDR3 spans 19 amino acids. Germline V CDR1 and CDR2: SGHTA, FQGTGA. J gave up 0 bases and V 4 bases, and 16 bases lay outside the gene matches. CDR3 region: CASSYMPRTGKQLNTEAFF. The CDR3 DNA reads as TGTGCCAGCAGCTATATGCCGCGGACAGGGAAACAATTGAACACTGAAGCTTTCTTT.

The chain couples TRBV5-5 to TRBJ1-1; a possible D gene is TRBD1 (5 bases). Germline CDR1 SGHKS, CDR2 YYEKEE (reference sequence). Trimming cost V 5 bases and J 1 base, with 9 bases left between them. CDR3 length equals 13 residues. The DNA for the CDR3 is TGTGCCAGCAGTATGGGGGGGAACACTGAAGCTTTCTTT. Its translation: CASSMGGNTEAFF.

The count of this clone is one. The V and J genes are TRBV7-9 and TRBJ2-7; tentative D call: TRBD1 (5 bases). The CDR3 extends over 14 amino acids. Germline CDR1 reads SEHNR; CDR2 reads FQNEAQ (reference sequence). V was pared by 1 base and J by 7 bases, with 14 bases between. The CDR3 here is CASSLEVGVREQYF. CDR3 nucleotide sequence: TGTGCCAGCAGCTTAGAAGTAGGGGTGAGGGAGCAGTACTTC.

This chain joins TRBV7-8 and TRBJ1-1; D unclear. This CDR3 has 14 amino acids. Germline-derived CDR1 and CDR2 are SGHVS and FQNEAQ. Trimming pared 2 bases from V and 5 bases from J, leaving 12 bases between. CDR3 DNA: TGTGCCAGCAGCTTATTCGGGGTTGGGACTGAAGCTTTCTTT. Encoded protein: CASSLFGVGTEAFF.

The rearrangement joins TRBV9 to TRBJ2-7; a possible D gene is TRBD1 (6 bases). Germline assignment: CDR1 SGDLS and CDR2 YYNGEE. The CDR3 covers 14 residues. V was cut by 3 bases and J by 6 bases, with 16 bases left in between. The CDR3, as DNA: TGTGCCAGCAGCGGGCAAACAGGGTCCGTCGAGCAGTACTTC. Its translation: CASSGQTGSVEQYF.

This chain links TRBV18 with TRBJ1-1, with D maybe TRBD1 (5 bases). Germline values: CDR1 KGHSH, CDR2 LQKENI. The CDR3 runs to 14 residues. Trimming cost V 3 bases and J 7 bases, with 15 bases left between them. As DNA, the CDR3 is TGTGCCAGCTCACCCCTACAGGCTACGGGTGAAGCTTTCTTT. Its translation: CASSPLQATGEAFF.

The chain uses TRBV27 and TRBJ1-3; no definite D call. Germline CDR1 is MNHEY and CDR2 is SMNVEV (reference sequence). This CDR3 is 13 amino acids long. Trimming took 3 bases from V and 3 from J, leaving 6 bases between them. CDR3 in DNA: TGTGCCAGCAGTTTCCAGTTTGGAAACACCATATATTTT. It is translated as CASSFQFGNTIYF.

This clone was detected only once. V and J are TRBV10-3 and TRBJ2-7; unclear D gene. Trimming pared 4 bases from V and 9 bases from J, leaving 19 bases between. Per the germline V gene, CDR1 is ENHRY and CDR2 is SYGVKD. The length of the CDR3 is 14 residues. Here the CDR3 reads CAISAHSGSFGQYF. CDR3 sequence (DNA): TGTGCCATCAGTGCGCACAGTGGGTCTTTCGGGCAGTACTTC.

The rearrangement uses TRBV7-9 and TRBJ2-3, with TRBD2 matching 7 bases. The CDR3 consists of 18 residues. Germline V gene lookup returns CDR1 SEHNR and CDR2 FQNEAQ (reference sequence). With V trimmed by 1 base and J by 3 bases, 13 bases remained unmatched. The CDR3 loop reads CASSLDPGLPKPTDTQYF. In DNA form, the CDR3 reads TGTGCCAGCAGCTTAGATCCGGGACTACCGAAGCCTACAGATACGCAGTATTTT.

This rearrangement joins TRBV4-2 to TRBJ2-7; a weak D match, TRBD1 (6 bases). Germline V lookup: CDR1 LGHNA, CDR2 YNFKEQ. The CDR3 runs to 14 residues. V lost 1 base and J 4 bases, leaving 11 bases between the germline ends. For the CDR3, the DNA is TGTGCCAGCAGCCAAGGTTCGAGGGGGTACGAGCAGTACTTC. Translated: CASSQGSRGYEQYF.

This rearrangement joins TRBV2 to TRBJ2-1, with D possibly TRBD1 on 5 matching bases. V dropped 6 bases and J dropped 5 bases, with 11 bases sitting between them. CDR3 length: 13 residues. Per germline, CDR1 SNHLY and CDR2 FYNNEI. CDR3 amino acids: CASSGQENNEQFF. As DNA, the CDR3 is TGTGCCAGCAGCGGACAAGAGAACAATGAGCAGTTCTTC.

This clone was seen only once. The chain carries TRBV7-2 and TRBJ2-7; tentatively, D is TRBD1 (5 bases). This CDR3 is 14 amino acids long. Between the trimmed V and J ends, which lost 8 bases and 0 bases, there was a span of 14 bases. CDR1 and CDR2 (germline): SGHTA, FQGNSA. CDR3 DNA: TGTGCCAGCTCCACAACCAGGGACTCCTACGAGCAGTACTTC. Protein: CASSTTRDSYEQYF.

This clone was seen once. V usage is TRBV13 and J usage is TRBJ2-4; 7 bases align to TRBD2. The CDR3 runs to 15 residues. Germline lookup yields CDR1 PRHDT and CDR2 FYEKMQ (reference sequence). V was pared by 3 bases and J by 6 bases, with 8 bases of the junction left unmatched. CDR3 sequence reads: CASSFGGTGGNIQYF. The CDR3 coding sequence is TGTGCCAGCAGCTTTGGCGGGACGGGAGGAAACATTCAGTACTTC.

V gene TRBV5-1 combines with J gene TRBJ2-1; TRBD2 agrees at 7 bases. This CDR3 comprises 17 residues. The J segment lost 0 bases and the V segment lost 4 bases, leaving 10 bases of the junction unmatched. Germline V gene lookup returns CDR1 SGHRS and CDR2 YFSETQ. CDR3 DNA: TGCGCCAGCAGCCTCCCTCGACTAGCTCTCTCCTACAATGAGCAGTTCTTC. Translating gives CASSLPRLALSYNEQFF.

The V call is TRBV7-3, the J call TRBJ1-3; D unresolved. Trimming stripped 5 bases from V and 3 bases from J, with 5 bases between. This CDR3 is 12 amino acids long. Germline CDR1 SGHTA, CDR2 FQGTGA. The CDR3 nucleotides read TGTGCCAGCAGCCCCAATGGAAACACCATATATTTT. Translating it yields CASSPNGNTIYF.

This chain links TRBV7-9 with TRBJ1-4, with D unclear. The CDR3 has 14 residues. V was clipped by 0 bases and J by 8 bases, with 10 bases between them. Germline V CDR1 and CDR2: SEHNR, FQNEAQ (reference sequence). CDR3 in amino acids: CASSLAEVAEKLFF. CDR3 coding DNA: TGTGCCAGCAGCTTAGCCGAGGTTGCGGAAAAACTGTTTTTT.

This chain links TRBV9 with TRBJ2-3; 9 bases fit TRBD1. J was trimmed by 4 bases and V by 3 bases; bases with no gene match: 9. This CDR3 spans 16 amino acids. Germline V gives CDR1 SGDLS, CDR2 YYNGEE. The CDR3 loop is CASSATGQGRADTQYF. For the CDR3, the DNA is TGTGCCAGCAGCGCTACGGGACAGGGACGCGCAGATACGCAGTATTTT.

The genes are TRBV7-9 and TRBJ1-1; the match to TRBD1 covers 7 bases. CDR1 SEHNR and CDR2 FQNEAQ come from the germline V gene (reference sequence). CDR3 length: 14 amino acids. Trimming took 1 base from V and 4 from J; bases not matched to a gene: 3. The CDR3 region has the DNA TGTGCCAGCAGCTTAGAGGGGGCTCTCACTGAAGCTTTCTTT. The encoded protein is CASSLEGALTEAFF.

The CDR3 reads CASSFIADSSYEQYF. The CDR3 DNA reads as TGCGCCAGCAGCTTCATAGCTGATAGCTCCTACGAGCAGTACTTC. The V call is TRBV5-1, the J call TRBJ2-7, with D unresolved. CDR1 and CDR2 from the germline V gene are SGHRS and YFSETQ. The CDR3 is 15 amino acids. The ends were cut back, 2 bases at V and 0 bases at J, with 12 bases in the middle. Full variable domain (outside the CDR3, taken from reference TRBV5-1 and TRBJ2-7): KAGVTQTPRYLIKTRGQQVTLSCSPISGHRSVSWYQQTPGQGLQFLFEYFSETQRNKGNFPGRFSGRQFSNSRSEMNVSTLELGDSALYLCASSFIADSSYEQYFGPGTRLTVT.

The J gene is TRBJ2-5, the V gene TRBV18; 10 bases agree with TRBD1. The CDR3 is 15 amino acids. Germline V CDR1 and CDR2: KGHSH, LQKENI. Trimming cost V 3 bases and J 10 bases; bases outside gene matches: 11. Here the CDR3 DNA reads TGTGCCAGCTCACCCGGAGGACAGGGGGTCGTGGGCCAGTACTTC. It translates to CASSPGGQGVVGQYF.

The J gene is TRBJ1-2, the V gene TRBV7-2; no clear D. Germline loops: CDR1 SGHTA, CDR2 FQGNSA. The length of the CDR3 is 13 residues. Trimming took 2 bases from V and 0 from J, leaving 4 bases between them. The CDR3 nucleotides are TGTGCCAGCAGCTTACCAACTAACTATGGCTACACCTTC. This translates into CASSLPTNYGYTF. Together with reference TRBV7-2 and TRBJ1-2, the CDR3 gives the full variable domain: GAGVSQSPSNKVTEKGKDVELRCDPISGHTALYWYRQSLGQGLEFLIYFQGNSAPDKSGLPSDRFSAERTGGSVSTLTIQRTQQEDSAVYLCASSLPTNYGYTFGSGTRLTVV.

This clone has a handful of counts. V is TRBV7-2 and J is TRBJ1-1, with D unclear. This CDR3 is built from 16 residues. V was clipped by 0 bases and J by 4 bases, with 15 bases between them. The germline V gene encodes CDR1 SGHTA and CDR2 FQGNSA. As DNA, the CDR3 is TGTGCCAGCAGCTTAGCGGCCGTCGTTCGAAGCACTGAAGCTTTCTTT. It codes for CASSLAAVVRSTEAFF.

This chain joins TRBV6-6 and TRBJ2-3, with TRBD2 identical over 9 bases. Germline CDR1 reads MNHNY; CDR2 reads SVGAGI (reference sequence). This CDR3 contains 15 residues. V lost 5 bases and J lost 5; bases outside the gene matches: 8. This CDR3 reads CASSPSGGRGDTQYF. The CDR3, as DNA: TGTGCCAGCAGTCCAAGCGGGGGGCGTGGAGATACGCAGTATTTT.

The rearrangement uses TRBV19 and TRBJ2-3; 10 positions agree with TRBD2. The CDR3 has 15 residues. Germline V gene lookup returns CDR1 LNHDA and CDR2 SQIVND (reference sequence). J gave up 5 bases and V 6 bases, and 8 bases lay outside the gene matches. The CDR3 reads CASSRLAGVKDTQYF. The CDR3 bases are TGTGCCAGTAGCCGGCTAGCGGGAGTGAAAGATACGCAGTATTTT.

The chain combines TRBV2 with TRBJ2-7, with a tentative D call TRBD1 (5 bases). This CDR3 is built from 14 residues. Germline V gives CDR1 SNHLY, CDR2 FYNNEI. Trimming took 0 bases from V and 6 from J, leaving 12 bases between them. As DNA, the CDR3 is TGTGCCAGCAGTGAAGCAAGTCAGGGTGGCGAGCAGTACTTC. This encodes CASSEASQGGEQYF.

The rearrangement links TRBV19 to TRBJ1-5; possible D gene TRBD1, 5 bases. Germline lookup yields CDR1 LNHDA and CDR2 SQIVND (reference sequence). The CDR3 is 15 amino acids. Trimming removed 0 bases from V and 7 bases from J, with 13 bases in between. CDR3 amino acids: CASSIDLRAEQPQHF. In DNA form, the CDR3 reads TGTGCCAGTAGTATAGATCTCAGGGCTGAACAGCCCCAGCATTTT.

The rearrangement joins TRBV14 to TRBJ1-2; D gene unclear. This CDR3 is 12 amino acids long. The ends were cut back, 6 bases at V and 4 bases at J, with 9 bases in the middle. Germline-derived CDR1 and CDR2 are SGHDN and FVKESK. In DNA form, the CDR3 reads TGTGCCAGCAGTGCGGGATTCTATGGCTACACCTTC. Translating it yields CASSAGFYGYTF.

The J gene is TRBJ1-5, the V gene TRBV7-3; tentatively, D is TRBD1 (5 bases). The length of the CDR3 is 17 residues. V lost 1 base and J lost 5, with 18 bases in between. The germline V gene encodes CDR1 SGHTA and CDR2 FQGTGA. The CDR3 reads CASSLMESGRADQPQHF. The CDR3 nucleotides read TGTGCCAGCAGCTTAATGGAATCCGGCAGGGCCGATCAGCCCCAGCATTTT. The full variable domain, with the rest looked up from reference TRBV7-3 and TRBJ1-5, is GAGVSQTPSNKVTEKGKYVELRCDPISGHTALYWYRQSLGQGPEFLIYFQGTGAADDSGLPNDRFFAVRPEGSVSTLKIQRTERGDSAVYLCASSLMESGRADQPQHFGDGTRLSIL.